Below are 32 T cell receptor beta chains sequenced from a single sample in a study of blood T cell repertoires in COVID-19. This table comes from immunoSEQ multiplex PCR, and its TCRdb copy is limited to in-frame clones, with some not included. The profile shows about 140,000 clones, around 86% of them singletons. Specimen: peripheral blood. All receptors derive from a human donor in a cohort sampled during active COVID-19.

The chain carries TRBV19 and TRBJ2-3, with 8 bases that match TRBD1. From germline, CDR1 is LNHDA and CDR2 SQIVND (reference sequence). The ends lost 3 bases at V and 3 bases at J; junction bases unmatched: 5. The CDR3 has 15 amino acids. The CDR3 spells CASSMTGVETDTQYF. DNA for the CDR3: TGTGCCAGTAGTATGACAGGGGTTGAGACAGATACGCAGTATTTT.

The rearrangement joins TRBV27 to TRBJ1-5; 9 positions agree with TRBD1. V gave up 4 bases and J gave up 4 bases; unmatched junction bases: 5. Germline-derived CDR1 and CDR2 are MNHEY and SMNVEV (reference sequence). This CDR3 spans 15 amino acids. The CDR3 nucleotides read TGTGCCAGCAGTTCTAAGGGACAGGGAAATCAGCCCCAGCATTTT. Its protein product is CASSSKGQGNQPQHF.

The CDR3 DNA follows: TGCGCCAGCAGCTTGGTGATCGGACTAGCGGGAGGGGTGGAGACCCAGTACTTC. Its translation: CASSLVIGLAGGVETQYF. This chain uses TRBV5-1 with TRBJ2-5, with 15 bases aligning to TRBD2. The CDR3 extends over 18 amino acids. V shed 0 bases and J 5 bases; nucleotides not matched to a gene: 8. Germline assignment: CDR1 SGHRS and CDR2 YFSETQ.

The chain carries TRBV7-6 and TRBJ1-5; D is perhaps TRBD1 (6 bases). The CDR3 runs to 16 residues. Germline CDR1 is SGHVS and CDR2 is FNYEAQ. V lost 5 bases and J 0 bases, leaving 14 bases between the germline ends. Here the CDR3 reads CASSATGGRSNQPQHF. The CDR3 DNA reads as TGTGCCAGCAGCGCCACGGGGGGGCGTAGCAATCAGCCCCAGCATTTT.

The chain recombines TRBV5-1 with TRBJ1-4; 9 positions match TRBD1. The CDR3 extends over 17 amino acids. V gave up 3 bases and J gave up 6 bases; unmatched junction bases: 12. The germline V gene has CDR1 SGHRS and CDR2 YFSETQ. CDR3 region: CASSSQPPGQGYEKLFF. CDR3 nucleotide sequence: TGCGCCAGCAGCTCCCAACCTCCGGGACAGGGATATGAAAAACTGTTTTTT.

V usage is TRBV6-1 and J usage is TRBJ2-3; possible D gene TRBD1, 7 bases. With 0 bases removed from V and 1 base from J, the gap between germline ends came to 11 bases. Germline CDR1 is MNHNS and CDR2 is SASEGT. There are 16 residues in the CDR3. CDR3 protein: CASSEARRGGTDTQYF. CDR3 nucleotide sequence: TGTGCCAGCAGTGAAGCGCGCAGGGGGGGCACAGATACGCAGTATTTT.

This chain uses TRBV10-1 with TRBJ2-7; 8 bases agree with TRBD2. The CDR3 has 17 residues. Germline V lookup: CDR1 WNHNN, CDR2 SYGVQD (reference sequence). The trim removed 0 bases at V and 3 bases at J, leaving 10 bases unmatched. The CDR3 loop is CASSESSSPGLDYEQYF. The CDR3 coding sequence is TGCGCCAGCAGTGAGTCGAGTTCCCCGGGACTAGACTACGAGCAGTACTTC.

This clone turned up a few times. This chain connects TRBV7-3 to TRBJ2-2; TRBD1 is a possible D gene (6 bases). V was clipped by 2 bases and J by 2 bases, with 21 bases between them. Germline-derived CDR1 and CDR2 are SGHTA and FQGTGA. The CDR3 is made up of 19 amino acids. CDR3 sequence: CASSLVGGSFTLNTGELFF. The CDR3 region has the DNA TGTGCCAGCAGCTTAGTAGGGGGATCATTTACCTTAAACACCGGGGAGCTGTTTTTT.

This clone was recorded once. The genes are TRBV18 and TRBJ1-1, with a weak D call TRBD1 (5 bases). Per the germline V gene, CDR1 is KGHSH and CDR2 is LQKENI. The V and J ends lost 4 bases and 4 bases respectively, with 7 bases between them. The CDR3 has 12 amino acids. The CDR3 loop reads CASSRGGTEAFF. CDR3 nucleotides: TGTGCCAGCTCACGCGGGGGCACTGAAGCTTTCTTT.

This sequence joins TRBV6-5 and TRBJ1-1, with unresolved D. Germline V gene lookup returns CDR1 MNHEY and CDR2 SVGAGI. V lost 2 bases and J 1 base, leaving 5 bases between the germline ends. This CDR3 has 13 amino acids. The CDR3 reads CASSYSKNTEAFF. The CDR3, as DNA: TGTGCCAGCAGTTACAGCAAGAACACTGAAGCTTTCTTT.

The chain couples TRBV6-2 or TRBV6-3 to TRBJ2-1; D gene unclear. Trimming removed 6 bases at V and 12 bases at J, with 12 bases between. Germline CDR1 is MNHEY and CDR2 is SVGEGT. The CDR3 has 11 amino acids. Here the CDR3 DNA reads TGTGCCAGCAGCAACACTTGGGCGCAGTTCTTC. Its protein product is CASSNTWAQFF.

This clone was detected only a few times. This rearrangement joins TRBV18 to TRBJ2-2; D is possibly TRBD2 (5 bases). CDR1 is KGHSH and CDR2 is LQKENI in the germline V gene. CDR3 length: 16 amino acids. The V end was cut by 5 bases, the J end by 6 bases, with 19 bases between. CDR3 sequence reads: CASSSWENRVAGELFF. CDR3 nucleotide sequence: TGTGCCAGCTCATCCTGGGAGAACAGAGTTGCCGGGGAGCTGTTTTTT.

The chain carries TRBV7-3 and TRBJ1-1; tentative D call: TRBD1 (6 bases). V was cut by 3 bases and J by 2 bases, with 10 bases left in between. CDR3 length: 14 residues. Per germline, CDR1 SGHTA and CDR2 FQGTGA. CDR3 protein: CASSFGRGNTEAFF. In DNA form, the CDR3 reads TGTGCCAGCAGCTTTGGCAGGGGTAACACTGAAGCTTTCTTT. The full variable domain, rest sourced from reference TRBV7-3 and TRBJ1-1, is GAGVSQTPSNKVTEKGKYVELRCDPISGHTALYWYRQSLGQGPEFLIYFQGTGAADDSGLPNDRFFAVRPEGSVSTLKIQRTERGDSAVYLCASSFGRGNTEAFFGQGTRLTVV.

The CDR3 region is CASSQDRAADPRQFF. The DNA of the CDR3 is TGCGCCAGCAGCCAAGATCGAGCGGCCGACCCCCGGCAGTTCTTC. This sequence joins TRBV4-3 and TRBJ2-1, with D tentatively TRBD2 (5 bases). CDR3 length: 15 residues. Germline CDR1 and CDR2: LGHNA and YSLEER. Trimming pared 0 bases from V and 12 bases from J, leaving 18 bases between.

The chain links TRBV5-8 to TRBJ1-5, with 8 bases aligning to TRBD1. The V and J ends lost 10 bases and 6 bases, in that order; junction bases with no gene match: 9. Germline V gene lookup returns CDR1 SGHTS and CDR2 YDEGEE. This CDR3 is 13 amino acids long. DNA of the CDR3: TGTGCCGTACCGGGACAGGCTTTTCAGCCCCAGCATTTT. Its protein product is CAVPGQAFQPQHF.

This clone was seen a handful of times. The chain joins TRBV6-1 to TRBJ2-7, with 8 bases that match TRBD1. The V gene end was trimmed by 2 bases and the J gene end by 4 bases; junction bases not matched to a gene: 4. From germline, CDR1 is MNHNS and CDR2 SASEGT. CDR3 size: 14 residues. The CDR3 coding sequence is TGTGCCAGCAGTGAAACAGGGGGGCCATACGAGCAGTACTTC. The encoded protein is CASSETGGPYEQYF.

CDR3 sequence: CASSLAAGTNYGYTF. The CDR3, as DNA: TGTGCCAGCAGCTTAGCGGCAGGAACTAACTATGGCTACACCTTC. The V call is TRBV7-8, the J call TRBJ1-2; D remains unclear. V lost 0 bases and J lost 0, with 8 bases in between. The CDR3 is 15 residues long. Germline values: CDR1 SGHVS, CDR2 FQNEAQ.

This sequence joins TRBV18 and TRBJ1-1, with 10 bases identical to TRBD1. V gave up 1 base and J gave up 3 bases; unmatched junction bases: 8. CDR3 size: 17 residues. Germline loops: CDR1 KGHSH, CDR2 LQKENI. The CDR3 sequence: CASSPREDRGGDTEAFF. The CDR3 coding sequence is TGTGCCAGCTCACCACGAGAGGACAGGGGGGGTGACACTGAAGCTTTCTTT.

The gene calls are TRBV27 and TRBJ1-2; TRBD1 aligns across 7 bases. This CDR3 is 16 amino acids long. Germline V gives CDR1 MNHEY, CDR2 SMNVEV (reference sequence). J was trimmed by 3 bases and V by 5 bases; bases with no gene match: 12. The DNA for the CDR3 is TGTGCCAGCAGTCCTAGCCAGGGGGATGAGTACTATGGCTACACCTTC. Its protein is CASSPSQGDEYYGYTF.

This clone occurred once. This chain links TRBV5-1 with TRBJ2-5; D ambiguous. This CDR3 is 13 amino acids long. Germline V gives CDR1 SGHRS, CDR2 YFSETQ. Trimming shortened V by 4 bases and J by 7 bases, and 14 bases separated the two germline ends. The CDR3 here is CASSPGFEGTQYF. For the CDR3, the DNA is TGCGCCAGCAGCCCAGGATTCGAAGGGACCCAGTACTTC.

This clone was counted a few times. V usage is TRBV4-1 and J usage is TRBJ1-6, with D uncertain. The CDR3 runs to 13 residues. The V gene lost 1 base and the J gene lost 7 bases, with 5 bases spanning the gap. The germline CDR1 and CDR2 sequences are MGHRA and YSYEKL. The CDR3: CASSQGLNSPLHF. The CDR3 nucleotides read TGCGCCAGCAGCCAAGGTCTAAATTCACCCCTCCACTTT.

V gene TRBV9 combines with J gene TRBJ2-1; 14 positions match TRBD2. The germline CDR1 and CDR2 sequences are SGDLS and YYNGEE. J was trimmed by 8 bases and V by 2 bases; bases with no gene match: 6. This CDR3 has 16 amino acids. The DNA of the CDR3 is TGTGCCAGCAGCGTCCGACTAGCGGGAGGGACGGATGAGCAGTTCTTC. Amino acids: CASSVRLAGGTDEQFF.

The chain combines TRBV6-6 with TRBJ1-2; no clear D gene. Trimming removed 2 bases from V and 3 bases from J, with 10 bases in between. The CDR3 has 14 amino acids. CDR1 MNHNY and CDR2 SVGAGI come from the germline V gene (reference sequence). The CDR3 here is CASSYKWADYGYTF. CDR3 bases: TGTGCCAGCAGTTACAAATGGGCCGACTATGGCTACACCTTC.

This clone was counted between two and nine times. V usage is TRBV14 and J usage is TRBJ1-1; weak D call: TRBD1 (5 bases). Trimming removed 3 bases from V and 2 bases from J, with 16 bases in between. From germline, CDR1 is SGHDN and CDR2 FVKESK. The CDR3 is 16 amino acids. CDR3 bases: TGTGCCAGCAGCCACCTCCTCCGGGGGGGAAACACTGAAGCTTTCTTT. This gives the protein CASSHLLRGGNTEAFF.

The gene calls are TRBV27 and TRBJ2-1; TRBD2 aligns across 8 bases. V shed 5 bases and J 0 bases; nucleotides not matched to a gene: 6. This CDR3 has 16 residues. Germline V gene sequence: CDR1 MNHEY, CDR2 SMNVEV (reference sequence). The CDR3 nucleotides read TGTGCCAGCAGTCTCCTAGCGGGCTTCTCCTACAATGAGCAGTTCTTC. Translating gives CASSLLAGFSYNEQFF.

The chain uses TRBV7-9 and TRBJ2-2; possibly TRBD1 for D (6 bases). V dropped 5 bases and J dropped 0 bases, with 13 bases sitting between them. Per the germline V gene, CDR1 is SEHNR and CDR2 is FQNEAQ (reference sequence). The CDR3 totals 16 residues. In DNA, the CDR3 is TGTGCCAGCAGCGCGACAGGAGCCGCGAACACCGGGGAGCTGTTTTTT. Its translation is CASSATGAANTGELFF.

The chain is built from TRBV19 and TRBJ1-5, with 7 positions matching TRBD1. The CDR3 extends over 15 amino acids. Trimming removed 6 bases from V and 2 bases from J; junction bases left unmatched: 7. The germline CDR1 and CDR2 sequences are LNHDA and SQIVND (reference sequence). CDR3 coding DNA: TGTGCCAGTAGGGAAGACAGGGCTGGCAATCAGCCCCAGCATTTT. Residues: CASREDRAGNQPQHF.

The chain joins TRBV7-9 to TRBJ1-4; D remains unclear. The germline V gene has CDR1 SEHNR and CDR2 FQNEAQ (reference sequence). With 2 bases removed from V and 6 bases from J, the gap between germline ends came to 10 bases. The CDR3 covers 14 residues. CDR3 sequence reads: CASSLTSGHEKLFF. The CDR3 region has the DNA TGTGCCAGCAGCTTAACCTCAGGCCATGAAAAACTGTTTTTT. The full variable domain, rest sourced from reference TRBV7-9 and TRBJ1-4, is DTGVSQNPRHKITKRGQNVTFRCDPISEHNRLYWYRQTLGQGPEFLTYFQNEAQLEKSRLLSDRFSAERPKGSFSTLEIQRTEQGDSAMYLCASSLTSGHEKLFFGSGTQLSVL.

The V call is TRBV27, the J call TRBJ1-2; no reliable D call. CDR3 length: 10 residues. The V gene lost 6 bases and the J gene lost 5 bases, with 4 bases spanning the gap. CDR1 is MNHEY, CDR2 SMNVEV, per germline (reference sequence). The CDR3 loop reads CASREYGYTF. The CDR3 DNA reads TGTGCCAGCAGGGAGTATGGCTACACCTTC.

This sequence joins TRBV6-5 and TRBJ2-4, with D hard to call. This CDR3 is 15 amino acids long. V dropped 6 bases and J dropped 2 bases, with 14 bases sitting between them. The germline CDR1 and CDR2 sequences are MNHEY and SVGAGI. Here the CDR3 reads CASRGGLRSKNIQYF. Here the CDR3 DNA reads TGTGCCAGCAGAGGCGGCTTGAGGTCCAAAAACATTCAGTACTTC.

The chain has TRBV3-1 (or the pseudogene TRBV3-2) and TRBJ2-7; tentative D call: TRBD2 (6 bases). This CDR3 has 15 residues. CDR1 is LGHDT and CDR2 is YNNKEL in the germline V gene (reference sequence). The V and J ends lost 1 base and 2 bases respectively, with 12 bases between them. The CDR3 DNA reads TGTGCCAGCAGCCAAGTGGGCGGGACCACCTACGAGCAGTACTTC. Amino acids: CASSQVGGTTYEQYF.

This clone was detected only a few times. This chain joins TRBV5-1 and TRBJ2-1; D gene unclear. Germline assignment: CDR1 SGHRS and CDR2 YFSETQ. V dropped 0 bases and J dropped 8 bases, with 15 bases sitting between them. The CDR3 sequence is 15 residues long. The CDR3 DNA sequence: TGCGCCAGCAGCTTGGGGGTGGTAGCTCTGGATGAGCAGTTCTTC. The encoded protein is CASSLGVVALDEQFF.